This TCR beta chain derives from a study of T cell responses to AZD1222 COVID-19 vaccine. Study information: Second-dose intervals near 4 or 12 weeks were combined. Overall study results and limits: Dominant CD4 TCR responses targeted spike regions 160-218 and 743-854. Samples come after the peak T cell response, not at day 14. Baseline antibody screening turned up just 6 or 7 seropositive AZD1222 recipients.

The V gene lost 1 base and the J gene lost 0 bases, with 14 bases spanning the gap. Germline CDR1 SGHDT, CDR2 YYEEEE. The CDR3 runs to 18 residues. Sequenced by immunoSEQ multiplex PCR; TCRdb stores in-frame clones only, minus some. The table includes approximately 120,000 clones, roughly nine tenths detected once. Comment on this clone: The antigen remains unidentified.

The sequences come from peripheral blood, collected on day 0 of AZD1222 vaccination. The chain links TRBV5-6 to TRBJ1-6, with D possibly TRBD1 on 5 matching bases. The clonotype was recovered from an adult in good health. CDR3 nucleotide sequence: TGTGCCAGCAGCTTGTTAGCAGGGCCGAGCTCCTATAATTCACCCCTCCACTTT. Its translation: CASSLLAGPSSYNSPLHF.